The 23 T cell receptor beta chains below all came from one sample that was sequenced in a study of metastatic and nonmetastatic thyroid tumors. MiXCR reprocessed the PCR reads for TCRdb. The table has over 50,000 clones, just under 30% seen once. No treatment of any kind had been given to any patient before thyroid surgery. Sequences were obtained from blood. The receptors were sampled from a female donor with papillary thyroid cancer or a benign thyroid nodule (not recorded which). Some clones in this sample may be carry-over from other donors' samples.

This clone was detected only a few times. J is TRBJ2-3 and V is TRBV12-3 or TRBV12-4, with unresolved D. The CDR3 length is 14 residues. Trimming took off 0 bases at V and 2 bases at J, with 6 bases between the two ends. CDR3 in DNA: TGTGCCAGCAGTTTAGCAGTCTACACAGATACGCAGTATTTT. It specifies CASSLAVYTDTQYF.

By sample share, this clone is medium-sized (0.01 to 0.1%). The V and J genes are TRBV28 and TRBJ2-3; no reliable D call. This CDR3 is 11 amino acids long. V lost 6 bases and J lost 9, with 10 bases in between. The germline V gene encodes CDR1 MDHEN and CDR2 SYDVKM. The CDR3 reads CASSVGSTQYF. The DNA of the CDR3 is TGTGCCAGCAGCGTGGGTAGCACGCAGTATTTT.

The V gene is TRBV24-1, the J gene TRBJ2-7; 7 bases are a match to TRBD1. In germline, CDR1 is KGHDR, CDR2 SFDVKD. The CDR3 covers 15 residues. With V trimmed by 1 base and J by 3 bases, 5 bases remained unmatched. CDR3: CATSDFPGQRYEQYF. In DNA form, the CDR3 reads TGTGCCACCAGTGATTTCCCGGGACAGCGCTACGAGCAGTACTTC.

Judged by abundance, this clone is medium-sized. The chain combines TRBV12-3 or TRBV12-4 with TRBJ2-5, with TRBD1 as a possible D gene (5 bases). CDR3 length: 13 residues. The V gene lost 5 bases and the J gene lost 3 bases, with 10 bases spanning the gap. In nucleotides, the CDR3 is TGTGCCAGCAGTCAAGGGGCAGAAGAGACCCAGTACTTC. As protein: CASSQGAEETQYF.

The rearrangement links TRBV27 to TRBJ2-3; 12 bases match TRBD2. The J segment lost 1 base and the V segment lost 5 bases, leaving 10 bases of the junction unmatched. CDR1 and CDR2 (germline): MNHEY, SMNVEV (reference sequence). There are 18 residues in the CDR3. CDR3 sequence (DNA): TGTGCCAGCAGTCCCGGACTAGCGGGGACCCGACGCACAGATACGCAGTATTTT. This sequence encodes CASSPGLAGTRRTDTQYF.

This chain links TRBV5-1 with TRBJ1-1; possibly TRBD1 for D (6 bases). Germline V gene sequence: CDR1 SGHRS, CDR2 YFSETQ. Trimming cost V 2 bases and J 1 base, with 9 bases left between them. The CDR3 is 14 residues long. This chain's CDR3 is CASSFQGPNTEAFF. CDR3 nucleotides: TGCGCCAGCAGCTTTCAGGGGCCGAACACTGAAGCTTTCTTT.

This clone was detected only a few times. The rearrangement links TRBV24-1 to TRBJ1-1; D is possibly TRBD1 (5 bases). CDR1 KGHDR and CDR2 SFDVKD come from the germline V gene. The CDR3 runs to 13 residues. V was clipped by 7 bases and J by 1 base, with 9 bases between them. For the CDR3, the DNA is TGTGCCACCAGGGGAACAGGGAACACTGAAGCTTTCTTT. Amino acids: CATRGTGNTEAFF.

This clone has just a few counts. The chain recombines TRBV11-2 with TRBJ2-3; the match to TRBD2 covers 12 bases. Per the germline V gene, CDR1 is SGHAT and CDR2 is FQNNGV. This CDR3 comprises 16 residues. J was trimmed by 3 bases and V by 1 base; bases with no gene match: 2. CDR3 region: CASSLGLAGETDTQYF. The CDR3 DNA reads as TGTGCCAGCAGCTTAGGACTAGCGGGAGAGACAGATACGCAGTATTTT.

This chain connects TRBV20-1 to TRBJ1-5; 8 bases map to TRBD1. CDR3 size: 15 residues. Germline trimming cut 6 bases from V and 1 base from J; bases unmatched to any gene: 8. The germline V gene has CDR1 DFQATT and CDR2 SNEGSKA (reference sequence). The CDR3, as DNA: TGCAGTGCGAATGACGGACAGGGAAGCAATCAGCCCCAGCATTTT. Translating it yields CSANDGQGSNQPQHF.

This clone was counted once. V is TRBV4-1 and J is TRBJ1-5; 8 bases fit TRBD1. Germline assignment: CDR1 MGHRA and CDR2 YSYEKL. The CDR3 length is 15 residues. Trimming took 5 bases from V and 6 from J; bases not matched to a gene: 9. Here the CDR3 DNA reads TGCGCCAGCAGCGTGGACAGGGACCTGGGTCAGCCCCAGCATTTT. As protein: CASSVDRDLGQPQHF.

This clone appeared a few times. The chain combines TRBV2 with TRBJ2-1; 10 bases map to TRBD1. The CDR3 spans 14 residues. Trimming removed 3 bases from V and 6 bases from J; junction bases left unmatched: 2. The V gene's germline CDR1 is SNHLY and CDR2 FYNNEI. The CDR3 sequence is CASSEWTGGNEQFF. DNA for the CDR3: TGTGCCAGCAGTGAGTGGACAGGGGGCAATGAGCAGTTCTTC.

This clone was counted ten times or more. The chain links TRBV24-1 to TRBJ2-1, with D possibly matching TRBD2 (6 bases). Trimming pared 4 bases from V and 7 bases from J, leaving 16 bases between. The CDR3 covers 15 residues. From germline, CDR1 is KGHDR and CDR2 SFDVKD. Written as DNA, the CDR3 is TGTGCCACCAGTGACCTCGGAGGGGCTGAGAATGAGCAGTTCTTC. Protein product: CATSDLGGAENEQFF.

This clone was seen more than once but under ten times. The chain combines TRBV2 with TRBJ2-1; no definite D call. Deletions cut 7 bases from V and 10 bases from J, with 11 bases between. The germline V gene encodes CDR1 SNHLY and CDR2 FYNNEI. The CDR3 covers 11 residues. CDR3 DNA sequence: TGTGCCAGCACTACCCACGTGGAGCAGTTCTTC. It encodes CASTTHVEQFF.

This clone has a handful of counts. This chain connects TRBV12-3 or TRBV12-4 to TRBJ2-1, with TRBD2 identical over 9 bases. The V segment lost 3 bases and the J segment 7 bases; nucleotides outside the gene matches: 4. This CDR3 comprises 14 residues. In nucleotides, the CDR3 is TGTGCCAGCAGTTTGCGGGAGGGTTTTAATGAGCAGTTCTTC. Protein sequence: CASSLREGFNEQFF.

This clone was counted only a few times. V is TRBV6-1 and J is TRBJ1-1; 7 bases match TRBD1. CDR1 is MNHNS and CDR2 is SASEGT in the germline V gene. The CDR3 has 15 residues. Unmatched junction bases numbered 6, after V lost 5 bases and J lost 0 bases. CDR3 amino acids: CASSQTGTMNTEAFF. DNA of the CDR3: TGTGCCAGCAGTCAGACAGGGACTATGAACACTGAAGCTTTCTTT.

Note on this clone: Compared with germline, one end of the junction differs, possibly owing to a read error. Other DNA sequences within the sample encode an identical CDR3. The chain joins TRBV9 to TRBJ1-3, with D unclear. The germline CDR1 and CDR2 sequences are SGDLS and YYNGEE. The length of the CDR3 is 15 residues. CDR3 region: CASRHEGRSGNTIYF. DNA for the CDR3: TGTGCCAGCAGACACGAGGGTCGCTCTGGAAACACCATATACTTT.

The chain carries TRBV12-3 or TRBV12-4 and TRBJ1-2; D is uncertain. This CDR3 region has 12 residues. V was cut by 7 bases and J by 4 bases, with 10 bases left in between. CDR3 coding DNA: TGTGCCAGCAATTCCAGGCCCTATGGCTACACCTTC. Protein product: CASNSRPYGYTF.

V is TRBV19 and J is TRBJ1-6; D call uncertain. This CDR3 region has 13 residues. Germline V lookup: CDR1 LNHDA, CDR2 SQIVND (reference sequence). The germline V and J ends were trimmed by 6 bases and 5 bases, with 8 bases remaining between them. The CDR3 sequence is CASRQPNNSPLHF. The CDR3 DNA reads TGTGCCAGTAGGCAGCCGAATAATTCACCCCTCCACTTT.

The rearrangement joins TRBV19 to TRBJ1-2; D unresolved. V dropped 1 base and J dropped 1 base, with 7 bases sitting between them. The CDR3 sequence is 14 residues long. Germline lookup yields CDR1 LNHDA and CDR2 SQIVND (reference sequence). The CDR3 spells CASSIGASNYGYTF. Written as DNA, the CDR3 is TGTGCCAGTAGTATAGGGGCCAGTAACTATGGCTACACCTTC.

The chain has TRBV20-1 and TRBJ1-2; D might be TRBD1 (5 bases). Germline V gene lookup returns CDR1 DFQATT and CDR2 SNEGSKA (reference sequence). The V end lost 5 bases, the J end lost 4 bases, and 11 bases lay between the germline ends. This CDR3 comprises 12 residues. CDR3 coding DNA: TGCAGTGCTCACACAGGTCTCTATGGCTACACCTTC. Its translation is CSAHTGLYGYTF.

This clone turned up a few times. The gene calls are TRBV12-3 or TRBV12-4 and TRBJ2-6; no firm D call. V was cut by 8 bases and J by 1 base, with 9 bases left in between. The CDR3 totals 14 residues. The CDR3 region has the DNA TGTGCCAGCTCCCCCCGATCTGGGGCCAACGTCCTGACTTTC. Translated, it gives CASSPRSGANVLTF.

The chain couples TRBV20-1 to TRBJ2-3, with D perhaps matching TRBD1 (6 bases). This CDR3 has 14 residues. Germline loops: CDR1 DFQATT, CDR2 SNEGSKA (reference sequence). Deletions cut 6 bases from V and 3 bases from J, with 16 bases between. The CDR3 region has the DNA TGCAGTGCCGCGCAGGGGAGTACGACAGATACGCAGTATTTT. Protein: CSAAQGSTTDTQYF.

V is TRBV12-3 or TRBV12-4 and J is TRBJ2-7, with D possibly matching TRBD1 (7 bases). The CDR3 has 12 residues. Trimming took off 5 bases at V and 5 bases at J, with 10 bases between the two ends. The CDR3 DNA reads as TGTGCCAGCAGTCCAGGGGGGAACGAGCAGTACTTC. Translation: CASSPGGNEQYF.